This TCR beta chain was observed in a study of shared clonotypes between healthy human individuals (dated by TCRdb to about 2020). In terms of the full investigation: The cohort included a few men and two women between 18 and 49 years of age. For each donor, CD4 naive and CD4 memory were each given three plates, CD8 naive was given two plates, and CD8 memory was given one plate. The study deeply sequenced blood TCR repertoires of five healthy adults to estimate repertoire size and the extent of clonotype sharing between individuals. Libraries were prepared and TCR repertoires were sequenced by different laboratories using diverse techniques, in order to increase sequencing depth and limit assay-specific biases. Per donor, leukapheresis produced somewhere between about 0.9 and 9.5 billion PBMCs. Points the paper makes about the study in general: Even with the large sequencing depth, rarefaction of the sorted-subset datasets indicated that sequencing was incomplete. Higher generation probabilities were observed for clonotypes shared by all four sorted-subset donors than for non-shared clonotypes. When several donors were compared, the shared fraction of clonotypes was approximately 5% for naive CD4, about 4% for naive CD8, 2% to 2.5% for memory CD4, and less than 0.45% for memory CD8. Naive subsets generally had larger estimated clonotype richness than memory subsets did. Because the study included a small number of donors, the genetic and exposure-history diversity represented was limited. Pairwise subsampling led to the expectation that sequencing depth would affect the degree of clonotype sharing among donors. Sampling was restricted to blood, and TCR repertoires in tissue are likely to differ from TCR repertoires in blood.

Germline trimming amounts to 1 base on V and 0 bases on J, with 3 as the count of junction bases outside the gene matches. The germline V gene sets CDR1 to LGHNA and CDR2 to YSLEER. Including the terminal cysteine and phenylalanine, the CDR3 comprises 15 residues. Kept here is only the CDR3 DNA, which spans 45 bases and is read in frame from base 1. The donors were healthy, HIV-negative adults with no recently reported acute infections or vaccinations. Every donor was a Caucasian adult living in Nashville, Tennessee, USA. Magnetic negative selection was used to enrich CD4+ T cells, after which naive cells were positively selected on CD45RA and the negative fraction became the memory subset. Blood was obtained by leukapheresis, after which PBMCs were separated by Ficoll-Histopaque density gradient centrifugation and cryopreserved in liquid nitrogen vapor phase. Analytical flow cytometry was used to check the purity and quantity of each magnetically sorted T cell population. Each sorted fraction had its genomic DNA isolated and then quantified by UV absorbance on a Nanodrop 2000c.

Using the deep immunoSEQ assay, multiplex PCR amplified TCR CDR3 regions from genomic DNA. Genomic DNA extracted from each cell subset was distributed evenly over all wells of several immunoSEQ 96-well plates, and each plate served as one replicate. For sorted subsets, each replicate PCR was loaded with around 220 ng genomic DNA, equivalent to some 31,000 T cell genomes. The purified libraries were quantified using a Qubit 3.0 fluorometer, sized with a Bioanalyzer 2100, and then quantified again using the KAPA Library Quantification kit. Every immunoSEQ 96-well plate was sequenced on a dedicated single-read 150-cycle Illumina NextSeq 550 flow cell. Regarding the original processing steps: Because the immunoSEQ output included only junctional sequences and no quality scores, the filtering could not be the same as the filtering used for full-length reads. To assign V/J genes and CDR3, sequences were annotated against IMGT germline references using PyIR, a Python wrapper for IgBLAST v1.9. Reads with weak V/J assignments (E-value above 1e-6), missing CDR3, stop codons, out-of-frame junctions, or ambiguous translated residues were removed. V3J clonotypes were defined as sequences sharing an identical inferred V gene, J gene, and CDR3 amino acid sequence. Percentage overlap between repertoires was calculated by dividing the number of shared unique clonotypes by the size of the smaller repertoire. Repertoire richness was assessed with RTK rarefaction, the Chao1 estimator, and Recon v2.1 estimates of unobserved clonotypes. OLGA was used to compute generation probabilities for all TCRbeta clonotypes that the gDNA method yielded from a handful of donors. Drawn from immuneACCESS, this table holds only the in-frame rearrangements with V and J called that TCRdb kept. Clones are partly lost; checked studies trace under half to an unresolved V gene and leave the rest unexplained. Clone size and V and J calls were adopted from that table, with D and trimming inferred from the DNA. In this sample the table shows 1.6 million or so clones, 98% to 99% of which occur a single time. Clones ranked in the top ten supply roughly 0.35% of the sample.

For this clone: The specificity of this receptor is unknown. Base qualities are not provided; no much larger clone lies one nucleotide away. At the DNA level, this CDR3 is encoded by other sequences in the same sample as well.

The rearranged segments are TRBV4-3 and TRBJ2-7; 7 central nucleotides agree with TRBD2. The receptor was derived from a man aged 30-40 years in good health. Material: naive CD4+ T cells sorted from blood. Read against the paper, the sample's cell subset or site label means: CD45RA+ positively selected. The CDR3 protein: CASSQAGGGSYEQYF. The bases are TGCGCCAGCAGCCAAGCGGGAGGAGGCTCCTACGAGCAGTACTTC.